The sequence of this T cell receptor (beta chain) was determined in a study of blood T cells in healthy people across ages. Study in general: Template switching picked up about one barcoded beta molecule for each two T cells.

A J-beta primer mix and a sample-barcoded 5' primer were used in a second PCR of about 7 to 12 cycles. TCRdb reprocessed the 5' RACE reads with MiXCR, giving one entry per CDR3 protein. The repertoire holds some 1.7 million distinct CDR3 sequences, with approximately 28% as singletons. General study results and limits: Bulk PBMC profiling left naive and antigen-experienced comparisons inconclusive. The long-lived group displayed more naive CD4+ cells, plus higher diversity, than the aged donors did. Per million T cells, the diversity of TCR beta decreased roughly linearly as age advanced.

Germline values: CDR1 SNHLY, CDR2 FYNNEI. The CDR3 has 16 amino acids. The V gene end was trimmed by 6 bases and the J gene end by 0 bases; junction bases not matched to a gene: 8. On this clonotype itself: Its antigen is unidentified.

The chain employs TRBV2 and TRBJ1-5; 7 bases align to TRBD1. Sequenced material: blood. This clonotype originated in a woman younger than 45 in good health. In DNA, the CDR3 is TGTGCCAGCAGGCCAGGAGGGACAGCTAGCAATCAGCCCCAGCATTTT. Its protein is CASRPGGTASNQPQHF.